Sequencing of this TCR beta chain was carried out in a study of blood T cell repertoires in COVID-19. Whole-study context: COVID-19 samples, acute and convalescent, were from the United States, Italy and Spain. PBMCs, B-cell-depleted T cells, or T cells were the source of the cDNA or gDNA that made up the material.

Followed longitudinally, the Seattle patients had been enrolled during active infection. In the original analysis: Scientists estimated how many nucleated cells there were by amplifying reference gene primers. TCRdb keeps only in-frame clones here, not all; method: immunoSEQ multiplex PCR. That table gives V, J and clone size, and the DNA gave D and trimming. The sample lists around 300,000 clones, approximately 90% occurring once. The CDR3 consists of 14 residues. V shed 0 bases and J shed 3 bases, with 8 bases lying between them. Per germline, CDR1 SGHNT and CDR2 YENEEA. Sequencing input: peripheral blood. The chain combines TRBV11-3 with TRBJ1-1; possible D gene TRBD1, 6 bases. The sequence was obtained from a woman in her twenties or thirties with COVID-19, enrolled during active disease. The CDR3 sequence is CASSLEGADTEAFF. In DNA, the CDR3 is TGTGCCAGCAGCTTAGAGGGGGCGGACACTGAAGCTTTCTTT.